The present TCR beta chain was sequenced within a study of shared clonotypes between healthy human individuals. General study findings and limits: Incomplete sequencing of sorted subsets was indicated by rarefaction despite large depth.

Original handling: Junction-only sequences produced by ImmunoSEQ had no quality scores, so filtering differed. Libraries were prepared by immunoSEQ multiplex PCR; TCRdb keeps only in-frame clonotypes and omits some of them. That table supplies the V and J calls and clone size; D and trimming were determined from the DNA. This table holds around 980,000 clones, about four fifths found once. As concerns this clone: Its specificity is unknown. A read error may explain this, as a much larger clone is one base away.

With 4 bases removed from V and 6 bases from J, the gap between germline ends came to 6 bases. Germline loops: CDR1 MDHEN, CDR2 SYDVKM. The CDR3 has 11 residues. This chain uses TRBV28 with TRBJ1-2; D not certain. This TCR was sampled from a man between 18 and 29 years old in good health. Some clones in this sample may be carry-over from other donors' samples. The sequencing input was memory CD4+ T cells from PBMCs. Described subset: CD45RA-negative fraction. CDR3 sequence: CASSSLNGYTF. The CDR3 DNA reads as TGTGCCAGCAGTTCCCTAAATGGCTACACCTTC.